The 16 T cell receptor beta chains listed next were all sequenced from one sample in a study of cytomegalovirus exposure and HLA in healthy donors. This PCR relied on a set of 60 Vbeta primers and 13 Jbeta primers. Clones were read by immunoSEQ multiplex PCR, and TCRdb kept only the in-frame ones, dropping some. The sample has over 65,000 clones; approximately 78% are singletons. Sequenced input: PBMCs. The receptors originated from a human donor in good health.

The J gene is TRBJ1-2, the V gene TRBV27; 11 bases line up with TRBD1. V shed 5 bases, J shed 4 bases, and the junction held 6 bases outside the gene matches. The CDR3 loop spans 15 amino acids. CDR1 is MNHEY and CDR2 is SMNVEV in the germline V gene (reference sequence). CDR3 sequence reads: CASSPGQGVGYGYTF. The CDR3 region has the DNA TGTGCCAGCAGTCCGGGACAGGGGGTCGGCTATGGCTACACCTTC.

This clone was detected a few times. This chain links TRBV18 with TRBJ1-2; tentative D call: TRBD1 (6 bases). This CDR3 is 13 amino acids long. CDR1 and CDR2 (germline): KGHSH, LQKENI. Trimming took off 3 bases at V and 3 bases at J, with 8 bases between the two ends. The CDR3 DNA reads as TGTGCCAGCTCACCCGAGGGGGACTATGGCTACACCTTC. Encoded protein: CASSPEGDYGYTF.

V usage is TRBV9 and J usage is TRBJ2-1; 10 positions match TRBD2. The V gene's germline CDR1 is SGDLS and CDR2 YYNGEE. Trimming at V came to 1 base and at J to 2 bases, leaving 3 bases not matched to a gene. The CDR3 consists of 16 residues. The CDR3 is CASSVSSGGTYNEQFF. The DNA of the CDR3 is TGTGCCAGCAGCGTATCTAGCGGGGGAACCTACAATGAGCAGTTCTTC. Filled out from reference TRBV9 and TRBJ2-1, the complete variable domain reads DSGVTQTPKHLITATGQRVTLRCSPRSGDLSVYWYQQSLDQGLQFLIQYYNGEERAKGNILERFSAQQFPDLHSELNLSSLELGDSALYFCASSVSSGGTYNEQFFGPGTRLTVL.

This sequence joins TRBV7-2 and TRBJ1-1; the D is unclear. Trimming stripped 1 base from V and 0 bases from J, with 9 bases between. Germline V gene lookup returns CDR1 SGHTA and CDR2 FQGNSA. The CDR3 loop spans 15 amino acids. This CDR3 reads CASSLERSMNTEAFF. CDR3 nucleotides: TGTGCCAGCAGCTTAGAGCGCAGTATGAACACTGAAGCTTTCTTT. Full variable domain (rest looked up from reference TRBV7-2 and TRBJ1-1): GAGVSQSPSNKVTEKGKDVELRCDPISGHTALYWYRQSLGQGLEFLIYFQGNSAPDKSGLPSDRFSAERTGGSVSTLTIQRTQQEDSAVYLCASSLERSMNTEAFFGQGTRLTVV.

This clone is large (0.1 to 1%) by share. This sequence joins TRBV7-8 and TRBJ1-1, with a weak D call TRBD1 (5 bases). The CDR3 runs 13 residues. V was pared by 5 bases and J by 2 bases, with 9 bases between. Per the germline V gene, CDR1 is SGHVS and CDR2 is FQNEAQ. The CDR3 here is CASSPDTNTEAFF. CDR3 in DNA: TGTGCCAGCAGCCCGGACACAAACACTGAAGCTTTCTTT.

This clone has just one count. V gene TRBV7-9 combines with J gene TRBJ2-7; D is undetermined. CDR3 length: 11 residues. The germline CDR1 and CDR2 sequences are SEHNR and FQNEAQ (reference sequence). The V gene lost 4 bases and the J gene lost 7 bases, with 8 bases spanning the gap. CDR3: CASSSVLEQYF. CDR3 coding DNA: TGTGCCAGCAGCTCCGTGTTAGAGCAGTACTTC.

The rearrangement joins TRBV7-2 to TRBJ2-7; D perhaps matches TRBD1 (5 bases). The CDR3 consists of 13 residues. Germline values: CDR1 SGHTA, CDR2 FQGNSA. The germline V and J ends were trimmed by 5 bases and 4 bases, with 12 bases remaining between them. CDR3 nucleotide sequence: TGTGCCAGCAGCCGTACAGGAAAATACGAGCAGTACTTC. Translating it yields CASSRTGKYEQYF. The full variable domain, rest sourced from reference TRBV7-2 and TRBJ2-7, is GAGVSQSPSNKVTEKGKDVELRCDPISGHTALYWYRQSLGQGLEFLIYFQGNSAPDKSGLPSDRFSAERTGGSVSTLTIQRTQQEDSAVYLCASSRTGKYEQYFGPGTRLTVT.

The J gene is TRBJ1-4, the V gene TRBV6-1; D is perhaps TRBD1 (6 bases). CDR1 is MNHNS, CDR2 SASEGT, per germline. Trimming removed 4 bases at V and 8 bases at J, with 26 bases between. This CDR3 is built from 18 residues. CDR3 nucleotides: TGTGCCAGCAGTGTAGTGAGAACCGGGACATACCGAACGGAAAAACTGTTTTTT. It yields the protein CASSVVRTGTYRTEKLFF.

The chain couples TRBV14 to TRBJ2-2; TRBD1 might be the D (5 bases). V was pared by 4 bases and J by 8 bases, with 11 bases between. The CDR3 runs to 13 residues. The germline V gene has CDR1 SGHDN and CDR2 FVKESK. The DNA of the CDR3 is TGTGCCAGCAGCCGGACGACAGAGGGGGAGCTGTTTTTT. Its translation is CASSRTTEGELFF.

This chain joins TRBV5-5 and TRBJ1-2; D may be TRBD1 (5 bases). This CDR3 comprises 15 residues. The V end was cut by 2 bases, the J end by 1 base, with 12 bases between. Germline CDR1 SGHKS, CDR2 YYEKEE (reference sequence). The CDR3 bases are TGTGCCAGCAGCTTCGGGCAGGGAAGTAACTATGGCTACACCTTC. Its protein product is CASSFGQGSNYGYTF.

This chain joins TRBV15 and TRBJ1-4; D perhaps matches TRBD1 (5 bases). The CDR3 is 18 residues long. Per the germline V gene, CDR1 is LNHNV and CDR2 is YYDKDF (reference sequence). Trimming took off 5 bases at V and 4 bases at J, with 23 bases between the two ends. This CDR3 is CATSGDRDWDLGNEKLFF. In nucleotides, the CDR3 is TGTGCCACCAGCGGCGACCGGGACTGGGATCTCGGTAATGAAAAACTGTTTTTT.

The J gene is TRBJ1-5, the V gene TRBV5-1; possibly TRBD1 for D (6 bases). This CDR3 is 15 amino acids long. From germline, CDR1 is SGHRS and CDR2 YFSETQ. Trimming shortened V by 5 bases and J by 0 bases, and 12 bases separated the two germline ends. The CDR3 region is CASSPGTHSNQPQHF. In nucleotides, the CDR3 is TGCGCCAGCAGTCCCGGGACACATAGCAATCAGCCCCAGCATTTT.

This clone was seen a handful of times. The rearrangement uses TRBV29-1 and TRBJ2-5, with 9 nucleotides matching TRBD1. Germline CDR1 SQVTM, CDR2 ANQGSEA. The V and J ends lost 1 base and 5 bases, in that order; junction bases with no gene match: 8. CDR3 length equals 15 residues. The CDR3 nucleotides are TGCAGCGTTGAAGCTTCGGACAGGGGCAGGGAGACCCAGTACTTC. Translated, it gives CSVEASDRGRETQYF.

Written as DNA, the CDR3 is TGCAGCGTTGAAGATAGGGGGCAGTACGAGCAGTACTTC. This translates into CSVEDRGQYEQYF. This rearrangement joins TRBV29-1 to TRBJ2-7; TRBD1 matches at 7 bases. Losses at the gene ends were 0 bases for V and 4 bases for J; bases not matched to a gene: 3. There are 13 residues in the CDR3. Germline V gene data show CDR1 as SQVTM and CDR2 as ANQGSEA.

V gene TRBV28 combines with J gene TRBJ2-1; 7 positions match TRBD2. Germline lookup yields CDR1 MDHEN and CDR2 SYDVKM. The CDR3 runs to 17 residues. Unmatched junction bases numbered 11, after V lost 6 bases and J lost 0 bases. The CDR3 is CASSPWGGGDSYNEQFF. CDR3 in DNA: TGTGCCAGCAGCCCTTGGGGCGGGGGAGACTCCTACAATGAGCAGTTCTTC.

The V gene is TRBV6-5, the J gene TRBJ1-3; 8 bases agree with TRBD1. This CDR3 is built from 14 residues. The V gene's germline CDR1 is MNHEY and CDR2 SVGAGI. Trimming cost V 6 bases and J 4 bases; bases outside gene matches: 5. This CDR3 is CASRRTGSGNTIYF. As DNA, the CDR3 is TGTGCCAGCAGACGGACAGGGTCCGGAAACACCATATATTTT.